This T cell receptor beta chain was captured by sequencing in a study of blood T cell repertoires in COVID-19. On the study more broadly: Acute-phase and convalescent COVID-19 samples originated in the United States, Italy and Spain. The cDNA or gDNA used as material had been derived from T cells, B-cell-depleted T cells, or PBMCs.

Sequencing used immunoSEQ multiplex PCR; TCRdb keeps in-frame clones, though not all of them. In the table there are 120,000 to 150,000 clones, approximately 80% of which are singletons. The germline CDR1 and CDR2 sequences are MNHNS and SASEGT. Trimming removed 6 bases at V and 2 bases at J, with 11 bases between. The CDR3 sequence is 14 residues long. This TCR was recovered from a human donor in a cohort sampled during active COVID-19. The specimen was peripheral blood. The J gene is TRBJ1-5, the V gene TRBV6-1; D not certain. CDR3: CASSPVLGNQPQHF. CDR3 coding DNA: TGTGCCAGCAGCCCGGTGTTGGGCAATCAGCCCCAGCATTTT.